Presented here are 27 T cell receptor beta chains from one specimen sequenced in a study of cytomegalovirus exposure and HLA in healthy donors. 60 Vbeta and 13 Jbeta primers were used in PCR. Data came from immunoSEQ multiplex PCR; TCRdb stores just in-frame clones and leaves some out. The sample has about 180,000 clones; 65% to 85% are singletons. Sequencing was done on a sample of PBMCs. The receptors were gathered from a girl aged 10-17 years in good health and CMV-seropositive.

V and J are TRBV6-6 and TRBJ2-5, with D maybe TRBD1 (6 bases). V was clipped by 5 bases and J by 1 base, with 17 bases between them. Per germline, CDR1 MNHNY and CDR2 SVGAGI (reference sequence). The CDR3 loop spans 16 amino acids. The CDR3 DNA reads as TGTGCCAGCAGTCCCAGGGGCCAACCTATCCAAGAGACCCAGTACTTC. Translation: CASSPRGQPIQETQYF.

The chain recombines TRBV2 with TRBJ1-1, with TRBD1 as a possible D gene (5 bases). CDR1 is SNHLY and CDR2 is FYNNEI in the germline V gene. V lost 6 bases and J lost 5, with 10 bases in between. The CDR3 runs to 12 residues. In DNA, the CDR3 is TGTGCCAGCAGGCAGGGTGTGACTGAAGCTTTCTTT. This codes for CASRQGVTEAFF.

The chain combines TRBV10-3 with TRBJ2-5; the D gene is possibly TRBD2 (5 bases). CDR3 size: 13 residues. CDR1 and CDR2 (germline): ENHRY, SYGVKD. Trimming shortened V by 4 bases and J by 3 bases, and 9 bases separated the two germline ends. CDR3 DNA: TGTGCCATCAGTGCTACTAGGAAAGAGACCCAGTACTTC. Translation: CAISATRKETQYF.

This clone has just a few counts. The chain is built from TRBV6-5 and TRBJ2-7, with TRBD2 identical over 8 bases. Germline V gene sequence: CDR1 MNHEY, CDR2 SVGAGI. The CDR3 is 16 residues long. V dropped 2 bases and J dropped 0; count of bases not matched to a gene: 6. CDR3 region: CASSYPTSGNSYEQYF. The CDR3 coding sequence is TGTGCCAGCAGTTACCCAACTAGCGGTAACTCCTACGAGCAGTACTTC.

The chain uses TRBV19 and TRBJ1-5, with D unresolved. V was clipped by 5 bases and J by 5 bases, with 19 bases between them. CDR1 and CDR2 (germline): LNHDA, SQIVND (reference sequence). The CDR3 covers 16 residues. The CDR3 sequence: CASSPYKAGKDQPQHF. CDR3 in DNA: TGTGCCAGTAGTCCTTATAAAGCGGGTAAGGATCAGCCCCAGCATTTT.

This chain connects TRBV10-3 to TRBJ2-3, with 15 bases aligning to TRBD2. The germline V gene encodes CDR1 ENHRY and CDR2 SYGVKD. The CDR3 totals 17 residues. Germline trimming cut 8 bases from V and 0 bases from J; bases unmatched to any gene: 6. DNA for the CDR3: TGTGCCATCCGCGGACTAGCGGGAGGGACTAGCACAGATACGCAGTATTTT. It yields the protein CAIRGLAGGTSTDTQYF.

DNA for the CDR3: TGTGCCAGCAGCTTTTGGAGGGTAGCGGTGGGCCCAGATACGCAGTATTTT. The encoded protein is CASSFWRVAVGPDTQYF. V is TRBV11-2 and J is TRBJ2-3; D might be TRBD2 (6 bases). With 3 bases removed from V and 4 bases from J, the gap between germline ends came to 20 bases. Germline CDR1 reads SGHAT; CDR2 reads FQNNGV. CDR3 size: 17 residues.

The rearrangement links TRBV27 to TRBJ2-1, with 11 bases fitting TRBD2. V trimming: 7 bases; J trimming: 9 bases; junction bases outside the gene matches: 23. Germline V gene sequence: CDR1 MNHEY, CDR2 SMNVEV (reference sequence). The CDR3 runs to 19 residues. CDR3 DNA sequence: TGTGCCAGCACGCGGCTGGGAACTAGCGGGAGCGGGGCTCGGGGTGAGCAGTTCTTC. Translating gives CASTRLGTSGSGARGEQFF.

This chain connects TRBV15 to TRBJ2-1; 12 positions agree with TRBD1. Per the germline V gene, CDR1 is LNHNV and CDR2 is YYDKDF (reference sequence). Trimming at V came to 5 bases and at J to 6 bases, leaving 8 bases not matched to a gene. The CDR3 length is 16 residues. CDR3 DNA sequence: TGTGCCACCAGCGGCCCGGGACAGGGGGCGTCCAATGAGCAGTTCTTC. Translating it yields CATSGPGQGASNEQFF.

This chain joins TRBV5-1 and TRBJ1-5; D unclear. Germline V gene lookup returns CDR1 SGHRS and CDR2 YFSETQ. CDR3 length equals 14 residues. Trimming removed 4 bases at V and 4 bases at J, with 12 bases between. CDR3 coding DNA: TGCGCCAGCAGCGTGGGCGCGGCTAATCAGCCCCAGCATTTT. This translates into CASSVGAANQPQHF.

The J gene is TRBJ2-3, the V gene TRBV14; 8 nucleotides line up with TRBD2. J gave up 8 bases and V 1 base, and 8 bases lay outside the gene matches. The CDR3 covers 15 residues. Germline assignment: CDR1 SGHDN and CDR2 FVKESK. CDR3 nucleotides: TGTGCCAGCAGCCAAGTGGCGGGAGGAAGGGGTACGCAGTATTTT. It translates to CASSQVAGGRGTQYF.

The chain uses TRBV6-5 and TRBJ1-1; maybe TRBD1 (6 bases). CDR3 length: 14 amino acids. Germline lookup yields CDR1 MNHEY and CDR2 SVGAGI. The V and J ends lost 4 bases and 0 bases respectively, with 9 bases between them. The CDR3 coding sequence is TGTGCCAGCAGTTTAGGACAGCTGAACACTGAAGCTTTCTTT. This translates into CASSLGQLNTEAFF.

The V gene is TRBV6-1, the J gene TRBJ2-1; D is perhaps TRBD2 (5 bases). Between the trimmed V and J ends, which lost 8 bases and 4 bases, there was a span of 12 bases. The V gene's germline CDR1 is MNHNS and CDR2 SASEGT. The CDR3 is made up of 13 amino acids. The DNA of the CDR3 is TGTGCCAGCCGTACGGGGAATTACAATGAGCAGTTCTTC. Amino acid sequence: CASRTGNYNEQFF.

This clone was recorded only once. The chain links TRBV12-5 to TRBJ2-6, with D possibly being TRBD1 (5 bases). Trimming removed 2 bases from V and 2 bases from J, with 13 bases in between. CDR3 length equals 17 residues. The germline gives CDR1 LGHNT, CDR2 FRNRAP. Written as DNA, the CDR3 is TGTGCTAGTGGTTTGATACAGGTCATAACTGGGGCCAACGTCCTGACTTTC. This gives the protein CASGLIQVITGANVLTF.

The V and J genes are TRBV9 and TRBJ2-1, with D hard to call. The CDR3 consists of 15 residues. Looked up from germline, CDR1 is SGDLS and CDR2 is YYNGEE. Between the trimmed V and J ends, which lost 2 bases and 2 bases, there was a span of 11 bases. DNA of the CDR3: TGTGCCAGCAGCGTTGGTCTAGTTACCTACAATGAGCAGTTCTTC. It codes for CASSVGLVTYNEQFF.

CDR3 sequence: CASSLEKYRGTEAFF. Written as DNA, the CDR3 is TGTGCCAGCAGCTTAGAGAAGTACAGGGGGACTGAAGCTTTCTTT. V is TRBV11-2 and J is TRBJ1-1, with 8 bases aligning to TRBD1. The CDR3 covers 15 residues. CDR1 is SGHAT, CDR2 FQNNGV, per germline. Unmatched junction bases numbered 5, after V lost 0 bases and J lost 5 bases.

The chain is built from TRBV5-4 and TRBJ1-1; no reliable D call. The CDR3 length is 13 residues. The germline V and J ends were trimmed by 0 bases and 1 base, with 4 bases remaining between them. Per the germline V gene, CDR1 is SGHNT and CDR2 is YYREEE (reference sequence). CDR3 nucleotide sequence: TGTGCCAGCAGCTTGGACTCGAACACTGAAGCTTTCTTT. Protein product: CASSLDSNTEAFF.

The V call is TRBV7-2, the J call TRBJ2-7, with TRBD1 matching 9 bases. This CDR3 is built from 16 residues. Germline V gene lookup returns CDR1 SGHTA and CDR2 FQGNSA. V shed 2 bases and J 3 bases; nucleotides not matched to a gene: 8. CDR3 bases: TGTGCCAGCAGCTTATTCACCGGGACAGGGCGCTACGAGCAGTACTTC. Amino acids: CASSLFTGTGRYEQYF.

The gene calls are TRBV6-1 and TRBJ2-1; a weak D match, TRBD2 (7 bases). V lost 0 bases and J lost 0, with 12 bases in between. There are 17 residues in the CDR3. Germline lookup yields CDR1 MNHNS and CDR2 SASEGT. The CDR3 reads CASSEAWGGLSYNEQFF. CDR3 DNA sequence: TGTGCCAGCAGTGAAGCGTGGGGGGGCCTCTCCTACAATGAGCAGTTCTTC.

In its sample, this clone was seen a few times. This rearrangement joins TRBV11-2 to TRBJ1-1; a weak D match, TRBD1 (6 bases). Trimming stripped 5 bases from V and 3 bases from J, with 13 bases between. In germline, CDR1 is SGHAT, CDR2 FQNNGV. The CDR3 runs to 14 residues. The DNA for the CDR3 is TGTGCCAGCAGCAGTCTAGGGGGATACACTGAAGCTTTCTTT. This gives the protein CASSSLGGYTEAFF.

J is TRBJ2-1 and V is TRBV7-9; TRBD2 agrees at 7 bases. The CDR3 totals 17 residues. Trimming cost V 5 bases and J 0 bases; bases outside gene matches: 10. Germline-derived CDR1 and CDR2 are SEHNR and FQNEAQ (reference sequence). DNA of the CDR3: TGTGCCAGCAGCCAAGGGCGGGGGAGGATCTCCTACAATGAGCAGTTCTTC. Its protein product is CASSQGRGRISYNEQFF.

This sequence joins TRBV10-1 and TRBJ2-1; no clear D. V dropped 8 bases and J dropped 1 base, with 12 bases sitting between them. The CDR3 is made up of 14 amino acids. The germline V gene encodes CDR1 WNHNN and CDR2 SYGVQD (reference sequence). CDR3 nucleotide sequence: TGCGCCAGCTCTCAACCAGAATCCTACAATGAGCAGTTCTTC. Amino acids: CASSQPESYNEQFF.

This rearrangement joins TRBV6-5 to TRBJ1-4; D gene ambiguous. The CDR3 spans 12 residues. Germline lookup yields CDR1 MNHEY and CDR2 SVGAGI. Deletions cut 6 bases from V and 3 bases from J, with 5 bases between. The CDR3, as DNA: TGTGCCAGCAGCCGGGCTAATGAAAAACTGTTTTTT. Translating gives CASSRANEKLFF.

The CDR3 coding sequence is TGTGCCAGCAGCCAAGACAGGGGCGCTAGCAATCAGCCCCAGCATTTT. It yields the protein CASSQDRGASNQPQHF. The rearrangement uses TRBV4-2 and TRBJ1-5; TRBD1 is a possible D gene (6 bases). In germline, CDR1 is LGHNA, CDR2 YNFKEQ. Trimming stripped 0 bases from V and 0 bases from J, with 9 bases between. The CDR3 loop spans 16 amino acids.

The chain is built from TRBV29-1 and TRBJ2-3, with TRBD1 as a possible D gene (5 bases). The CDR3 contains 15 residues. V was shortened by 3 bases and J by 7 bases, with 20 bases between the two germline ends. CDR1 and CDR2 from the germline V gene are SQVTM and ANQGSEA. The CDR3 sequence: CSVDGYTRDSYTQYF. CDR3 nucleotide sequence: TGCAGCGTTGACGGCTACACCAGAGACAGTTATACGCAGTATTTT.

This clone was observed a handful of times. CDR3 nucleotide sequence: TGCGCCAGCAGCTTGGAAGGGGGAGAAGCTTTCTTT. Protein sequence: CASSLEGGEAFF. The J gene is TRBJ1-1, the V gene TRBV5-1, with a tentative D call TRBD1 (6 bases). The CDR3 has 12 amino acids. The germline CDR1 and CDR2 sequences are SGHRS and YFSETQ. V was clipped by 0 bases and J by 8 bases, with 8 bases between them. Full variable domain (rest looked up from reference TRBV5-1 and TRBJ1-1): KAGVTQTPRYLIKTRGQQVTLSCSPISGHRSVSWYQQTPGQGLQFLFEYFSETQRNKGNFPGRFSGRQFSNSRSEMNVSTLELGDSALYLCASSLEGGEAFFGQGTRLTVV.

The chain combines TRBV19 with TRBJ2-7; D uncertain. The CDR3 sequence is 15 residues long. V lost 0 bases, J lost 2 bases, and 11 bases lay in between. CDR1 is LNHDA and CDR2 is SQIVND in the germline V gene (reference sequence). The CDR3 region has the DNA TGTGCCAGTAGTATAGATCTCGGCGGAACCTACGAGCAGTACTTC. Amino acids: CASSIDLGGTYEQYF.